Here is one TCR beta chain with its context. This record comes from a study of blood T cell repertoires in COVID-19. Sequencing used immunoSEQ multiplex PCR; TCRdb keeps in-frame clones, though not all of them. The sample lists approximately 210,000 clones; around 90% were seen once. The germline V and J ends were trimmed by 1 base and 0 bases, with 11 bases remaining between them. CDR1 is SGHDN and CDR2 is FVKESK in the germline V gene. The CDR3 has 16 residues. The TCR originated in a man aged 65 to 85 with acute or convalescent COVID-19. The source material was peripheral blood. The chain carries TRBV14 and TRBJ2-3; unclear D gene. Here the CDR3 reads CASSQGVSRSTDTQYF. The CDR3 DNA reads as TGTGCCAGCAGCCAAGGCGTGAGTAGAAGCACAGATACGCAGTATTTT.